Described below is a single T cell receptor (beta chain) sequence and its context. No cognate antigen has been identified for it. Qualities for individual bases were not recorded, and no much larger clone is one base off. The sample is drawn from a study of shared clonotypes between healthy human individuals (dated by TCRdb to about 2020). With respect to the entire study: A couple of women and a few men aged 18 to 49 years were included in the cohort. For each donor, CD4 naive and CD4 memory were each given three plates, CD8 naive was given two plates, and CD8 memory was given one plate. The study deeply sequenced blood TCR repertoires of five healthy adults to estimate repertoire size and the extent of clonotype sharing between individuals. To increase sequencing depth and limit assay-specific biases, TCR repertoire library preparation and sequencing were carried out by different laboratories using diverse techniques. Per donor, leukapheresis produced somewhere between about 0.94 and 9.5 billion PBMCs.

Donors were healthy HIV-negative adults with no recently reported acute infections or vaccinations. Only Caucasian adults living in Nashville, Tennessee, USA were represented among the donors. Magnetic negative selection was used to enrich CD4+ T cells, after which naive cells were positively selected on CD45RA and the negative fraction became the memory subset. Blood was obtained by leukapheresis, after which PBMCs were separated by Ficoll-Histopaque density gradient centrifugation and cryopreserved in liquid nitrogen vapor phase. Purity and quantity of every magnetically sorted T cell population were checked by analytical flow cytometry. Genomic DNA was isolated from each sorted fraction and quantified by UV absorbance on a Nanodrop 2000c. V is cut back by 3 bases and J by 3 bases, with 10 bases in the junction unmatched. Looking up the germline V gene yields CDR1 MGHDK and CDR2 SYGVNS. The CDR3 runs 16 amino acids, cysteine and phenylalanine included. Only the CDR3 portion is preserved as DNA: 48 bases, with reading frame beginning at the first base.

Broad study findings and their caveats: Incomplete sequencing was indicated by rarefaction of sorted-subset datasets, despite the large sequencing depth. Because the study included only a small number of donors, the genetic and exposure-history diversity represented was limited. Pairwise subsampling indicated that sequencing depth was expected to affect the degree of clonotype sharing among donors. Naive subsets generally had larger estimated clonotype richness than memory subsets did. Higher generation probabilities were observed for clonotypes shared by all four sorted-subset donors than for non-shared clonotypes. Across a handful of donors, approximately 4.6% of naive CD4, 3% to 4% of naive CD8, 2.3% of memory CD4, and roughly 0.4% of memory CD8 clonotypes were shared. Only blood was sampled, and tissue TCR repertoires likely differ from those in blood.

Using the deep immunoSEQ assay, TCR CDR3 regions were amplified from genomic DNA by multiplex PCR. For each cell subset, the extracted genomic DNA was distributed evenly across all wells of several immunoSEQ 96-well plates, and each plate served as one replicate. For sorted subsets, each replicate PCR was loaded with approximately 190 ng genomic DNA, equivalent to some 31,000 T cell genomes. Purified libraries were measured with a Qubit 3.0 fluorometer, size-checked on a Bioanalyzer 2100, and measured again with the KAPA Library Quantification kit. A separate single-read 150-cycle Illumina NextSeq 550 flow cell was used to sequence each immunoSEQ 96-well plate. In the authors' own workflow: Because the immunoSEQ output included only junctional sequences and no quality scores, the filtering could not be the same as the filtering used for full-length reads. Sequences were annotated with PyIR, a Python wrapper for IgBLAST v1.9, and V/J genes and CDR3 were assigned using IMGT germline references. Any read was removed if the V/J assignment was weak (E-value above 1e-6), the CDR3 was missing, or the read contained stop codons, out-of-frame junctions, or ambiguous translated residues. V3J clonotypes were defined as sequences sharing an identical inferred V gene, J gene, and CDR3 amino acid sequence. Percentage overlap between repertoires was computed as shared unique clonotypes divided by the size of the smaller repertoire. Repertoire richness was assessed with RTK rarefaction, the Chao1 estimator, and Recon v2.1 estimates of unobserved clonotypes. Generation probabilities were computed with OLGA for all TCRbeta clonotypes obtained by the gDNA method from four donors. TCRdb took this table from immuneACCESS and kept in-frame rearrangements with V and J called. Such tables lack part of the clones; where checked against another copy, unresolved V genes explain under half of the gap, and the rest is unexplained. That table supplies the V and J calls and clone size; D and trimming were determined from the DNA. Across this sample there are about 2.4 million clones, with roughly 93% seen only once. About 0.34% of the sample goes to the ten largest clones.

The chain is encoded by TRBV25-1 joined to TRBJ2-7, and TRBD1 aligns with 8 junction nucleotides. The sequenced sample was naive CD4+ T cells from PBMCs. The meaning of the sample's cell subset or site label: CD45RA+ positively selected. This TCR derives from a man aged 18 to 29 in good health. Some clones in this sample may be carry-over from other donors' samples. The bases are TGTGCCAGCAGTGAGTATAAAGGAGACAGGGGCTACGAGCAGTACTTC. Its protein reads: CASSEYKGDRGYEQYF.